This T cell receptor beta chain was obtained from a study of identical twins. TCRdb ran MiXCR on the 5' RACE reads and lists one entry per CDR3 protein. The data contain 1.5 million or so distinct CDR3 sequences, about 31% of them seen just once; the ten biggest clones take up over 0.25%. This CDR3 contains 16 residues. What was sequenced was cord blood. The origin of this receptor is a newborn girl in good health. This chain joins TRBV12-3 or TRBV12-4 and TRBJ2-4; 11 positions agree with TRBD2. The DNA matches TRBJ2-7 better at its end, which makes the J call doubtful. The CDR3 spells CASSSPRLAGTYEQYF. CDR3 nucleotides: TGTGCCAGCAGTTCCCCCCGACTAGCGGGAACCTACGAGCAGTACTTC.